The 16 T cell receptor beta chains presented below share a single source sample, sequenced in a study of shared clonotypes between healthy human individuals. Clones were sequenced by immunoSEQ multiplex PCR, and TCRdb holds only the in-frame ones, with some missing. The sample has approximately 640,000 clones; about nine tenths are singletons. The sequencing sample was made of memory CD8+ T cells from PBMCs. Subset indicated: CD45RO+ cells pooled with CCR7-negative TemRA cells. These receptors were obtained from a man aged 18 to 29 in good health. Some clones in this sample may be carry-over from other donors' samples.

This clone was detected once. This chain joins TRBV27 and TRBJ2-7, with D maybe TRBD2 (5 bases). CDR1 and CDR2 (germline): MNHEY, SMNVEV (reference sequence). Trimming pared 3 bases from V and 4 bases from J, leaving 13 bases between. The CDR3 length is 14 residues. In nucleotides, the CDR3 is TGTGCCAGCAGTTTCGCGGACTTGATTTACGAGCAGTACTTC. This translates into CASSFADLIYEQYF.

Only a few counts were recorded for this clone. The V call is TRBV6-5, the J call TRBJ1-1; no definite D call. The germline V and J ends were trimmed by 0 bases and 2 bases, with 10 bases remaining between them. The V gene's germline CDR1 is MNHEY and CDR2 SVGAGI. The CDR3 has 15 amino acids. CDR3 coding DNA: TGTGCCAGCAGTTACTCGGGGATGGACAACACTGAAGCTTTCTTT. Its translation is CASSYSGMDNTEAFF.

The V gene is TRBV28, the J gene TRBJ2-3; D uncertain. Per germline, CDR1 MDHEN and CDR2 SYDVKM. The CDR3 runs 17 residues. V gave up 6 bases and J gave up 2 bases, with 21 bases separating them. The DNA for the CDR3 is TGTGCCAGCAGCCGACCCCACATTTCGCTAGTCACAGATACGCAGTATTTT. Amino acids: CASSRPHISLVTDTQYF.

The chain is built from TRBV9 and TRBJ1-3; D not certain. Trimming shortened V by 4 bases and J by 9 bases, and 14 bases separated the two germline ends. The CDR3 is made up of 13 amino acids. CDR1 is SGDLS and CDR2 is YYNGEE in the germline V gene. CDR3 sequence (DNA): TGTGCCAGCAGCCCGGGTGCGAGGAGCACCATATATTTT. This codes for CASSPGARSTIYF.

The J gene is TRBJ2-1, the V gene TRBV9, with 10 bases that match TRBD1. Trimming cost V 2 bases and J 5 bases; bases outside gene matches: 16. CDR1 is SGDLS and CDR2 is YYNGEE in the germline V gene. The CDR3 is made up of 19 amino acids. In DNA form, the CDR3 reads TGTGCCAGCAGCGTTAATCTAATAAACGCCGGGACAGGGGACAATGAGCAGTTCTTC. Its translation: CASSVNLINAGTGDNEQFF. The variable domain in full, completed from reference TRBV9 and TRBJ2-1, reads DSGVTQTPKHLITATGQRVTLRCSPRSGDLSVYWYQQSLDQGLQFLIQYYNGEERAKGNILERFSAQQFPDLHSELNLSSLELGDSALYFCASSVNLINAGTGDNEQFFGPGTRLTVL.

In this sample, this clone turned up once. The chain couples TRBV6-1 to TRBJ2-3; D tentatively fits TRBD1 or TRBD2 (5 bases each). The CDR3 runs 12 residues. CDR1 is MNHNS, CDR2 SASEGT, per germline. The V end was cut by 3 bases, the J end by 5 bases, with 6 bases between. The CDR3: CASSERGDTQYF. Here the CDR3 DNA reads TGTGCCAGCAGTGAGAGGGGAGATACGCAGTATTTT.

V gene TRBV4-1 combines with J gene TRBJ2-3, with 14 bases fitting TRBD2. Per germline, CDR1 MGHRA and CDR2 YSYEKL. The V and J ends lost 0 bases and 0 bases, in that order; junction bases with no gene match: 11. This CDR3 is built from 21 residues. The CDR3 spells CASSQDTPGLAGVDSTDTQYF. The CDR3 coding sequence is TGCGCCAGCAGCCAAGATACTCCGGGACTAGCGGGAGTCGACAGCACAGATACGCAGTATTTT.

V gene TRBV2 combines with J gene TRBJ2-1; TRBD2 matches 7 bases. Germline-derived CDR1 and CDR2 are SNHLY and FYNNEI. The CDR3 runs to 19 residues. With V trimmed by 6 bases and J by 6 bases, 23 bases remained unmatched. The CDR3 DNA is TGTGCCAGCAGCCCTAGGGGACGGATGACTAGTGGGAGGGCCAATGAGCAGTTCTTC. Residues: CASSPRGRMTSGRANEQFF.

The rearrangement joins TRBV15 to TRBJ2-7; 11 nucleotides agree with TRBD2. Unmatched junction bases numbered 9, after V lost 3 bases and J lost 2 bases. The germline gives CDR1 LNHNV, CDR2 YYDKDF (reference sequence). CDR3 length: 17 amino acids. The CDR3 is CATSSIGGLAETYEQYF. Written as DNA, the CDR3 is TGTGCCACCAGCAGTATAGGGGGACTAGCGGAGACCTACGAGCAGTACTTC.

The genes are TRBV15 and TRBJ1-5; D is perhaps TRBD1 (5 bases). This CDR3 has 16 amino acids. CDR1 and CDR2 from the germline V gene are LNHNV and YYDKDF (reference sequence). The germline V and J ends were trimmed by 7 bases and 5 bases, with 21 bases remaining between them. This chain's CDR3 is CATTLGASQGYQPQHF. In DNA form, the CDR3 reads TGTGCCACCACCCTCGGGGCGAGCCAAGGGTATCAGCCCCAGCATTTT.

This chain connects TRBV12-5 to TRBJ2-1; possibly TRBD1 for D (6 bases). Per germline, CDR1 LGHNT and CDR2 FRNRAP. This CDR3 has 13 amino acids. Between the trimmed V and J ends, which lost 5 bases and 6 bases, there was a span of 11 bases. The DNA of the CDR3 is TGTGCTAGTGGTCCGCCAGGGGCCAATGAGCAGTTCTTC. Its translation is CASGPPGANEQFF.

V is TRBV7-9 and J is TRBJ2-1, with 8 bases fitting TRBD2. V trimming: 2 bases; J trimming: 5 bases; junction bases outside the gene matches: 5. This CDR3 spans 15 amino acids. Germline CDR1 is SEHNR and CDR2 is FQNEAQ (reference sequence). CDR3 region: CASSLSGSAHNEQFF. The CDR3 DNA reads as TGTGCCAGCAGCTTAAGCGGGAGCGCCCACAATGAGCAGTTCTTC.

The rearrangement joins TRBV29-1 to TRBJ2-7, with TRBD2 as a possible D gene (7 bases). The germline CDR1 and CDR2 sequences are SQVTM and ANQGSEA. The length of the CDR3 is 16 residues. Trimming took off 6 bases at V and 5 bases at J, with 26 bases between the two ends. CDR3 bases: TGCAGCGTCCTGGGGCCCGAGGGGGGGGTCTTGGACGAGCAGTACTTC. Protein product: CSVLGPEGGVLDEQYF.

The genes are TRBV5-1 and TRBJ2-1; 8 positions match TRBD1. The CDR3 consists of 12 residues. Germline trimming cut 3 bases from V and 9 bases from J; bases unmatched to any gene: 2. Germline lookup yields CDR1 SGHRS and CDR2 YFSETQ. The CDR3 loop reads CASSSQGGEQFF. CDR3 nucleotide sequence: TGCGCCAGCAGCTCACAGGGGGGTGAGCAGTTCTTC.

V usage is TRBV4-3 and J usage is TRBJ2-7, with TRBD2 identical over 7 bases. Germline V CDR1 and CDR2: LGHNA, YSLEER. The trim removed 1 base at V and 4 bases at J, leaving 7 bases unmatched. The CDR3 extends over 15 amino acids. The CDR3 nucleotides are TGCGCCAGCAGCCAAGCGGCTAGCGGATTGTACGAGCAGTACTTC. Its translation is CASSQAASGLYEQYF.

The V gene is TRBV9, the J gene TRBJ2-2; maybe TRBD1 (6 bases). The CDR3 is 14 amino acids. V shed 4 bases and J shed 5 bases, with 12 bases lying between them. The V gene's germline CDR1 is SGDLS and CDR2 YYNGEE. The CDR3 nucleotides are TGTGCCAGCAGCACTAAGACAGGAACCGGGGAGCTGTTTTTT. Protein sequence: CASSTKTGTGELFF.